These 31 T cell receptor beta chains were all obtained from the same sample, sequenced in a study of CD8 T cells in ankylosing spondylitis. TCRdb itself ran the 5' RACE reads through MiXCR, one entry per CDR3 protein. The sample shows roughly 250,000 distinct CDR3 sequences, about 9.1% of them seen only once. Sample: blood, either unsorted or a sorted T cell fraction (not recorded which). All receptors come from a male donor with ankylosing spondylitis or in good health (not recorded which).

This clonotype was seen more than once but under ten times. The rearrangement joins TRBV15 to TRBJ2-3; 13 bases line up with TRBD2. Losses at the gene ends were 5 bases for V and 5 bases for J; bases not matched to a gene: 10. Germline CDR1 is LNHNV and CDR2 is YYDKDF (reference sequence). The CDR3 is 17 amino acids. The CDR3 spells CATSPFTSGGEEDTQYF. CDR3 coding DNA: TGTGCCACCAGCCCGTTCACTAGCGGGGGGGAGGAAGATACGCAGTATTTT.

The sample holds many counts of this clonotype. The V and J genes are TRBV5-1 and TRBJ2-3; 12 positions match TRBD2. Looked up from germline, CDR1 is SGHRS and CDR2 is YFSETQ. CDR3 size: 16 residues. The V and J ends lost 0 bases and 7 bases, in that order; junction bases with no gene match: 6. CDR3 coding DNA: TGCGCCAGCAGCTTGGGACTAGCGGGAGATGGAAATACGCAGTATTTT. Translation gives CASSLGLAGDGNTQYF.

The V gene is TRBV2, the J gene TRBJ2-7; 8 positions agree with TRBD1. V lost 10 bases, J lost 3 bases, and 8 bases stayed unmatched. The V gene's germline CDR1 is SNHLY and CDR2 FYNNEI. The CDR3 is 13 residues long. CDR3 bases: TGTGCCATCCACAGGGGGAATAACTACGAGCAGTACTTC. This sequence encodes CAIHRGNNYEQYF.

This clonotype was seen ten or more times. The rearrangement links TRBV6-2 or TRBV6-3 to TRBJ2-7; weak D call: TRBD2 (6 bases). Looked up from germline, CDR1 is MNHEY and CDR2 is SVGEGT. V lost 5 bases and J 1 base, leaving 18 bases between the germline ends. The CDR3 contains 16 residues. The CDR3 spells CASSLRREQGSYEQYF. Written as DNA, the CDR3 is TGTGCCAGCAGTCTAAGGAGGGAGCAGGGATCCTACGAGCAGTACTTC.

This clonotype was counted at least ten times. The V and J genes are TRBV6-1 and TRBJ1-2, with TRBD1 identical over 9 bases. This CDR3 is 14 amino acids long. CDR1 and CDR2 from the germline V gene are MNHNS and SASEGT. V lost 3 bases and J lost 3; bases outside the gene matches: 2. CDR3 nucleotide sequence: TGTGCCAGCAGTGACACAGGGGGCGACTATGGCTACACCTTC. This translates into CASSDTGGDYGYTF.

The table lists this clonotype with many counts. V gene TRBV5-6 combines with J gene TRBJ1-1, with unresolved D. The germline V and J ends were trimmed by 0 bases and 0 bases, with 6 bases remaining between them. Germline CDR1 reads SGHDT; CDR2 reads YYEEEE. The CDR3 spans 14 residues. CDR3 nucleotides: TGTGCCAGCAGCTTGGCTGGGATGAACACTGAAGCTTTCTTT. Its translation: CASSLAGMNTEAFF. Combining the CDR3 with reference TRBV5-6 and TRBJ1-1 gives the whole variable domain DAGVTQSPTHLIKTRGQQVTLRCSPKSGHDTVSWYQQALGQGPQFIFQYYEEEERQRGNFPDRFSGHQFPNYSSELNVNALLLGDSALYLCASSLAGMNTEAFFGQGTRLTVV.

Points on this clonotype: One base away lies a much larger clone, so this may be a sequencing read error. No conserved phenylalanine or tryptophan ends this CDR3, so it is likely a read error. V gene TRBV5-1 combines with J gene TRBJ1-2; perhaps TRBD1 as D (5 bases). The CDR3 loop spans 14 amino acids. Germline loops: CDR1 SGHRS, CDR2 YFSETQ. V was shortened by 7 bases and J by 4 bases, with 17 bases between the two germline ends. The CDR3 nucleotides read TGCGCCAGCTCCTACTCAGGGAGCGGCTATGGCTACACCTCC. Its translation is CASSYSGSGYGYTS.

This clonotype was counted at least ten times. V usage is TRBV6-5 and J usage is TRBJ2-7; 7 bases are shared with TRBD1. The V gene's germline CDR1 is MNHEY and CDR2 SVGAGI. The CDR3 consists of 13 residues. V lost 3 bases to trimming and J lost 5 bases; unmatched junction nucleotides: 4. CDR3 in DNA: TGTGCCAGCAGTTATGGGACAGCAAACGAGCAGTACTTC. This encodes CASSYGTANEQYF.

This clonotype was found a few times. The chain joins TRBV5-4 to TRBJ2-1, with TRBD2 matching 13 bases. Looked up from germline, CDR1 is SGHNT and CDR2 is YYREEE (reference sequence). Losses at the gene ends were 0 bases for V and 12 bases for J; bases not matched to a gene: 9. The CDR3 runs to 16 residues. CDR3 nucleotides: TGTGCCAGCAGCTTGGCCACTAGCGGGAGGGCCGGTCGGCAGTTCTTC. It codes for CASSLATSGRAGRQFF.

This clonotype was seen a handful of times. V is TRBV19 and J is TRBJ2-1, with a weak D call TRBD1 (6 bases). CDR3 length: 16 residues. Trimming took 8 bases from V and 9 from J, leaving 26 bases between them. Germline V gene sequence: CDR1 LNHDA, CDR2 SQIVND (reference sequence). In DNA, the CDR3 is TGTGCCAGTTGCCGGGACACAAAACGGGTGGGGCTTGAGCAGTTCTTC. Amino acids: CASCRDTKRVGLEQFF.

The chain is built from TRBV5-8 and TRBJ2-5; D gene unclear. Trimming pared 4 bases from V and 4 bases from J, leaving 14 bases between. The CDR3 is 14 amino acids. CDR1 and CDR2 (germline): SGHTS, YDEGEE. The CDR3 protein is CASSPGRIRETQYF. In nucleotides, the CDR3 is TGTGCCAGCAGCCCCGGGCGGATCCGAGAGACCCAGTACTTC.

This clonotype was counted ten times or more. This chain connects TRBV5-1 to TRBJ2-3, with a weak D call TRBD2 (5 bases). V dropped 2 bases and J dropped 1 base, with 8 bases sitting between them. The CDR3 is made up of 14 amino acids. Germline loops: CDR1 SGHRS, CDR2 YFSETQ. The CDR3, as DNA: TGCGCCAGCAGCTTAGCGGTGGGCACAGATACGCAGTATTTT. Translation gives CASSLAVGTDTQYF.

At least ten counts were recorded for this clonotype. CDR3 DNA: TGCACCGCAGGGATGGATAATGAAAAACTGTTTTTT. This sequence encodes CTAGMDNEKLFF. The V gene is TRBV29-1, the J gene TRBJ1-4; D is possibly TRBD1 (5 bases). Per the germline V gene, CDR1 is SQVTM and CDR2 is ANQGSEA. CDR3 length: 12 amino acids.

This clonotype has a count of ten or more. CDR3 sequence (DNA): TGTGCCAGCACCACGACAGTGAACACTGAAGCTTTCTTT. It is translated as CASTTTVNTEAFF. The chain joins TRBV12-3 or TRBV12-4 to TRBJ1-1, with D possibly TRBD1 on 5 matching bases. This CDR3 is built from 13 residues. V was cut by 7 bases and J by 0 bases, with 9 bases left in between.

This clonotype was recorded at least ten times. The rearrangement uses TRBV5-1 and TRBJ2-1; the match to TRBD2 covers 8 bases. Germline V gene sequence: CDR1 SGHRS, CDR2 YFSETQ. The V and J ends lost 1 base and 4 bases, in that order; junction bases with no gene match: 4. The CDR3 consists of 15 residues. CDR3 loop: CASSLTGGAYNEQFF. CDR3 bases: TGCGCCAGCAGCTTGACCGGGGGGGCTTACAATGAGCAGTTCTTC.

This clonotype was detected many times. The chain uses TRBV20-1 and TRBJ1-1; D may be TRBD1 (6 bases). The V and J ends lost 6 bases and 5 bases respectively, with 13 bases between them. The length of the CDR3 is 12 residues. Germline CDR1 and CDR2: DFQATT and SNEGSKA (reference sequence). The CDR3 DNA follows: TGCAGTGCCCTTCGGAGGGGGACTGAAGCTTTCTTT. This encodes CSALRRGTEAFF.

This clonotype was detected many times. V usage is TRBV12-3 or TRBV12-4 and J usage is TRBJ2-6, with no clear D. The CDR3 is made up of 14 amino acids. V dropped 6 bases and J dropped 2 bases, with 8 bases sitting between them. The CDR3 sequence: CASSQVAGANVLTF. CDR3 bases: TGTGCCAGCAGCCAGGTCGCTGGGGCCAACGTCCTGACTTTC.

This clonotype showed up many times. The chain links TRBV20-1 to TRBJ1-5; unclear D gene. The CDR3 runs to 14 residues. Germline V gives CDR1 DFQATT, CDR2 SNEGSKA (reference sequence). Between the trimmed V and J ends, which lost 2 bases and 2 bases, there was a span of 10 bases. The CDR3 DNA follows: TGCAGTGCTAGACCCAACGAGGGCAATCAGCCCCAGCATTTT. This sequence encodes CSARPNEGNQPQHF.

At least ten counts were recorded for this clonotype. The chain links TRBV20-1 to TRBJ1-2; D gene ambiguous. Germline V gene lookup returns CDR1 DFQATT and CDR2 SNEGSKA (reference sequence). This CDR3 contains 13 residues. The V end was cut by 0 bases, the J end by 8 bases, with 13 bases between. CDR3 in amino acids: CSAREEGIGGYTF. CDR3 DNA sequence: TGCAGTGCTAGAGAGGAAGGAATCGGCGGCTACACCTTC.

J is TRBJ1-1 and V is TRBV4-1; D ambiguous. This CDR3 has 14 residues. Germline V gene data show CDR1 as MGHRA and CDR2 as YSYEKL. Trimming pared 1 base from V and 0 bases from J, leaving 6 bases between. In DNA, the CDR3 is TGCGCCAGCAGCCAAGTCAAACTGAACACTGAAGCTTTCTTT. This sequence encodes CASSQVKLNTEAFF.

V and J are TRBV7-2 and TRBJ1-5, with unresolved D. The CDR3 runs 14 residues. The V gene lost 1 base and the J gene lost 7 bases, with 11 bases spanning the gap. From germline, CDR1 is SGHTA and CDR2 FQGNSA. In nucleotides, the CDR3 is TGTGCCAGCAGCTTAGGCAGGATATGGCAGCCCCAGCATTTT. Its translation: CASSLGRIWQPQHF. The entire variable domain, with the rest obtained from reference TRBV7-2 and TRBJ1-5, is as follows: GAGVSQSPSNKVTEKGKDVELRCDPISGHTALYWYRQSLGQGLEFLIYFQGNSAPDKSGLPSDRFSAERTGGSVSTLTIQRTQQEDSAVYLCASSLGRIWQPQHFGDGTRLSIL.

This clonotype was found many times. CDR3 amino acids: CASSYGRGVYNEQFF. The CDR3 nucleotides read TGTGCCAGCAGTTATGGGCGAGGGGTCTACAATGAGCAGTTCTTC. This chain links TRBV6-2 or TRBV6-3 with TRBJ2-1, with D perhaps being TRBD1 or TRBD2 (5 bases each). CDR3 length equals 15 residues. Germline loops: CDR1 MNHEY, CDR2 SVGEGT. V was cut by 3 bases and J by 3 bases, with 12 bases left in between.

This clonotype has a count of ten or more. V gene TRBV20-1 combines with J gene TRBJ1-1; D remains ambiguous. V dropped 5 bases and J dropped 5 bases, with 15 bases sitting between them. The CDR3 is made up of 13 amino acids. Germline CDR1 and CDR2: DFQATT and SNEGSKA (reference sequence). Written as DNA, the CDR3 is TGCAGTGCTCCCCGCAGAGCAGGAACTGAAGCTTTCTTT. Protein: CSAPRRAGTEAFF.

In its sample, this clonotype was seen many times. This chain links TRBV14 with TRBJ1-3; D remains ambiguous. In germline, CDR1 is SGHDN, CDR2 FVKESK. The CDR3 has 14 residues. V lost 10 bases, J lost 0 bases, and 13 bases lay in between. CDR3 sequence reads: CAISEGHSGNTIYF. CDR3 DNA: TGTGCCATTTCGGAGGGTCACTCTGGAAACACCATATATTTT. Combining the CDR3 with reference TRBV14 and TRBJ1-3 gives the whole variable domain EAGVTQFPSHSVIEKGQTVTLRCDPISGHDNLYWYRRVMGKEIKFLLHFVKESKQDESGMPNNRFLAERTGGTYSTLKVQPAELEDSGVYFCAISEGHSGNTIYFGEGSWLTVV.

This clonotype was counted at least ten times. The V and J genes are TRBV5-1 and TRBJ2-5; 11 bases are a match to TRBD2. The CDR3 spans 15 residues. CDR1 is SGHRS and CDR2 is YFSETQ in the germline V gene. V lost 1 base and J lost 6; bases outside the gene matches: 5. CDR3 bases: TGCGCCAGCAGCTTGAGTTCTAGCGGGGGGCAGACCCAGTACTTC. Its translation is CASSLSSSGGQTQYF.

This clonotype was recorded at least ten times. The V and J genes are TRBV13 and TRBJ2-5, with unresolved D. Trimming took off 7 bases at V and 5 bases at J, with 20 bases between the two ends. The CDR3 covers 15 residues. Germline V gene lookup returns CDR1 PRHDT and CDR2 FYEKMQ (reference sequence). CDR3 DNA sequence: TGTGCCAGCAAGCCACGGGCAGCACGTCCGGAGACCCAGTACTTC. This codes for CASKPRAARPETQYF. The variable domain in full, completed from reference TRBV13 and TRBJ2-5, reads AAGVIQSPRHLIKEKRETATLKCYPIPRHDTVYWYQQGPGQDPQFLISFYEKMQSDKGSIPDRFSAQQFSDYHSELNMSSLELGDSALYFCASKPRAARPETQYFGPGTRLLVL.

This clonotype has just a few counts. The rearrangement joins TRBV6-2 or TRBV6-3 to TRBJ1-5; the D is unclear. V was clipped by 6 bases and J by 1 base, with 10 bases between them. In germline, CDR1 is MNHEY, CDR2 SVGEGT. The CDR3 is 14 amino acids. The CDR3 DNA reads TGTGCCAGCAGGCCGACGGAGAGCAATCAGCCCCAGCATTTT. Translating gives CASRPTESNQPQHF.

This clonotype was observed at least ten times. The CDR3 spells CATSGSPDFSRYTF. As DNA, the CDR3 is TGTGCCACCAGTGGTTCGCCCGACTTCTCCCGCTACACCTTC. The gene calls are TRBV24-1 and TRBJ1-2; D is ambiguous. The CDR3 sequence is 14 residues long. Trimming pared 5 bases from V and 9 bases from J, leaving 18 bases between. CDR1 is KGHDR, CDR2 SFDVKD, per germline.

At least ten counts were recorded for this clonotype. The CDR3 protein is CASSLGQSNSPLHF. DNA of the CDR3: TGTGCCAGCAGCTTAGGCCAGAGCAATTCACCCCTCCACTTT. The gene calls are TRBV7-9 and TRBJ1-6; unclear D gene. The CDR3 runs 14 residues. Germline assignment: CDR1 SEHNR and CDR2 FQNEAQ (reference sequence). V was cut by 1 base and J by 7 bases, with 8 bases left in between.

This clonotype was seen at least ten times. The rearrangement links TRBV15 to TRBJ2-5; 8 bases are shared with TRBD2. Germline V gives CDR1 LNHNV, CDR2 YYDKDF (reference sequence). After removal of 0 bases from V and 3 bases from J, the junction contained 6 bases not matched to a gene. The CDR3 loop spans 16 amino acids. CDR3 bases: TGTGCCACCAGCAGAGATGGAGAGGGACTAGAAGAGACCCAGTACTTC. Residues: CATSRDGEGLEETQYF.

There are a few counts of this clonotype. The chain employs TRBV12-3 or TRBV12-4 and TRBJ1-1, with unresolved D. This CDR3 comprises 14 residues. V shed 6 bases and J shed 1 base, with 12 bases lying between them. The CDR3 is CASSRSEANTEAFF. The CDR3 DNA reads as TGTGCCAGCAGCCGGAGCGAGGCGAACACTGAAGCTTTCTTT.